The T cell receptor (beta chain) under discussion was sequenced for a study of blood T cell repertoires in COVID-19. Study-wide context: From the United States, Italy and Spain came samples of acute and convalescent COVID-19. Sample material is recorded as cDNA or gDNA derived from T cells, B-cell-depleted T cells, or PBMCs.

In the authors' methods: Amplifying reference gene primers gave estimates of nucleated cell counts. The table came from immunoSEQ multiplex PCR; TCRdb's copy has only in-frame clones and leaves some out. V and J calls plus clone size are reproduced from that table; the DNA served to infer D and trimming. Of under 250,000 clones listed, roughly 81% are singletons. This receptor was identified in a middle-aged man who had recovered from COVID-19. The sample comprised peripheral blood.

CDR3 sequence reads: CASSRTSGTPYDEQFF. CDR3 DNA sequence: TGTGCCAGCAGCCGGACTAGCGGCACGCCATACGATGAGCAGTTCTTC. The V gene is TRBV7-2, the J gene TRBJ2-1; 10 bases are shared with TRBD2. Germline V gene lookup returns CDR1 SGHTA and CDR2 FQGNSA. V was clipped by 5 bases and J by 8 bases; unmatched bases: 12. This CDR3 has 16 amino acids.